The source of this T cell receptor (beta chain) is a study of sequential checkpoint blockade in melanoma. Study-wide background: About 88 pretreatment tumor DNA samples were TCRβ immunosequenced. Around 21 patients had tumor biopsies before treatment and at week 13. Study observations and caveats: Clinical benefit was about 30 times likelier when tumor T-cell fraction and clonality increased.

Method: immunoSEQ multiplex PCR; TCRdb's copy keeps in-frame clones and lacks some. The table lists some 6,100 clones, 25% to 30% of them singletons. The CDR3 is made up of 19 amino acids. Germline V gene sequence: CDR1 SGHRS, CDR2 YFSETQ. The trim removed 0 bases at V and 3 bases at J, leaving 13 bases unmatched. This clone appeared a few times. Its cognate antigen is unknown. This sample's treatment: randomized to nivolumab then ipilimumab (arm A) or the reverse (arm B). The sample here was tumor tissue (inferred from file names), taken from a patient given nivolumab and ipilimumab in sequence. The TCR was taken from a human donor with melanoma. The rearrangement joins TRBV5-1 to TRBJ2-7; 12 bases map to TRBD2. The CDR3 region has the DNA TGCGCCAGCAGCTTGGCTGCACTAGCGGGAGGATGGTCTAACTACGAGCAGTACTTC. Translation: CASSLAALAGGWSNYEQYF. Complete variable domain (other parts from reference TRBV5-1 and TRBJ2-7): KAGVTQTPRYLIKTRGQQVTLSCSPISGHRSVSWYQQTPGQGLQFLFEYFSETQRNKGNFPGRFSGRQFSNSRSEMNVSTLELGDSALYLCASSLAALAGGWSNYEQYFGPGTRLTVT.